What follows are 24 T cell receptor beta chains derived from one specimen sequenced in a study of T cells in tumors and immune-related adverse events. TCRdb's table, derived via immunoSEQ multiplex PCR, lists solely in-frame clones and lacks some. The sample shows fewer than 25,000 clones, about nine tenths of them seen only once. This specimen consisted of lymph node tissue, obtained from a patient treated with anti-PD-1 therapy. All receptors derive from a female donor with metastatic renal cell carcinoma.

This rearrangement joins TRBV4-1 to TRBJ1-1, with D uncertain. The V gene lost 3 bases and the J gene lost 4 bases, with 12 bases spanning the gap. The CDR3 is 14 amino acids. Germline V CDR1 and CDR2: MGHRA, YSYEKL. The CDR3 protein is CASSQWALGTEAFF. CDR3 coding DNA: TGCGCCAGCAGCCAGTGGGCGTTGGGCACTGAAGCTTTCTTT.

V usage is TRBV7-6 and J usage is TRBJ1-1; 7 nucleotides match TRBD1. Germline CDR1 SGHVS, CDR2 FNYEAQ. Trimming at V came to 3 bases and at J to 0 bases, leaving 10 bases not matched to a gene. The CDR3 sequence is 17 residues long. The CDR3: CASSFQGTAGVNTEAFF. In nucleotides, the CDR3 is TGTGCCAGCAGCTTTCAAGGGACAGCCGGGGTGAACACTGAAGCTTTCTTT.

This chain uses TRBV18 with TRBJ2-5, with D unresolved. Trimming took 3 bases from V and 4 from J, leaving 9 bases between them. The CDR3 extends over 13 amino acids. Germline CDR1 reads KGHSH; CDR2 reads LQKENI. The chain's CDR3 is CASSPSELETQYF. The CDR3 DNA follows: TGTGCCAGCTCACCTTCAGAGTTAGAGACCCAGTACTTC. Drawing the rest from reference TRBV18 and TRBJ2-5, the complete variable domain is NAGVMQNPRHLVRRRGQEARLRCSPMKGHSHVYWYRQLPEEGLKFMVYLQKENIIDESGMPKERFSAEFPKEGPSILRIQQVVRGDSAAYFCASSPSELETQYFGPGTRLLVL.

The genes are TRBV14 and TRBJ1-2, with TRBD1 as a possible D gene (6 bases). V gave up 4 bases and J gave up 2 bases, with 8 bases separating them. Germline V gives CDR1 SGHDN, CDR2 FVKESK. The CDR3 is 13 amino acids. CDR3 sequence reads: CASSRDTNYGYTF. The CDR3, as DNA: TGTGCCAGCAGCCGGGACACCAACTATGGCTACACCTTC.

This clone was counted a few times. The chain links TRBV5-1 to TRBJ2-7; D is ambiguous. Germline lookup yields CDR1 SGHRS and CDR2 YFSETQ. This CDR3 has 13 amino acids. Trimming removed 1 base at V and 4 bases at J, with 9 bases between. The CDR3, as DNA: TGCGCCAGCAGCTTGTCGCCGGAATACGAGCAGTACTTC. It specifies CASSLSPEYEQYF.

This CDR3 is CASSGGAESPLHF. The CDR3 DNA reads as TGTGCCAGCAGCGGGGGGGCGGAGTCACCCCTCCACTTT. The rearrangement links TRBV7-9 to TRBJ1-6; D may be TRBD1 (6 bases). V gave up 5 bases and J gave up 10 bases, with 12 bases separating them. Germline-derived CDR1 and CDR2 are SEHNR and FQNEAQ (reference sequence). The CDR3 has 13 residues.

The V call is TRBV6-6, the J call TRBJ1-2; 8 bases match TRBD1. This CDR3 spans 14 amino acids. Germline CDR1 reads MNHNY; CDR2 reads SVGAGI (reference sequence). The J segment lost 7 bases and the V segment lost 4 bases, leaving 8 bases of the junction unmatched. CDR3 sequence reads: CASSLRQGAFGYTF. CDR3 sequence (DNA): TGTGCCAGCAGTTTAAGGCAGGGGGCGTTTGGCTACACCTTC.

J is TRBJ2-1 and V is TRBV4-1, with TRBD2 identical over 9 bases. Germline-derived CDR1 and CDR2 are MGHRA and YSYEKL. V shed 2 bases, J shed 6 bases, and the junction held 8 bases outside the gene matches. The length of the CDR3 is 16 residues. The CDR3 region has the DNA TGCGCCAGCAGCCAAAGCCAGGCGGGGGGGGCCAATGAGCAGTTCTTC. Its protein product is CASSQSQAGGANEQFF.

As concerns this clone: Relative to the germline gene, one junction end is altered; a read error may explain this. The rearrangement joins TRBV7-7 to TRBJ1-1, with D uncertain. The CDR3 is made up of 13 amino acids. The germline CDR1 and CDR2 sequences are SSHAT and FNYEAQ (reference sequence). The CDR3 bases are TGTGCTAGCAGCTTAGAACCACAAGGTGAAGCTTTCTTT. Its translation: CASSLEPQGEAFF.

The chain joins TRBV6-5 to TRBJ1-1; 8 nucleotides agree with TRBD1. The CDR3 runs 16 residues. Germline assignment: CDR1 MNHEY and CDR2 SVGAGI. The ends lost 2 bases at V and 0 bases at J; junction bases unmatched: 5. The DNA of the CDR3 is TGTGCCAGCAGTTACGGACAGGGACTCATGAACACTGAAGCTTTCTTT. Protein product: CASSYGQGLMNTEAFF.

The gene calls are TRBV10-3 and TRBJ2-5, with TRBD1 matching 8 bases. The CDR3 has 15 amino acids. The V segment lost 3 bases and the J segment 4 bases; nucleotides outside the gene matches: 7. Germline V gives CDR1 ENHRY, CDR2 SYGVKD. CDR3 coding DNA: TGTGCCATCAGTGACCCTGGAACAGGGGGAGAGACCCAGTACTTC. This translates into CAISDPGTGGETQYF.

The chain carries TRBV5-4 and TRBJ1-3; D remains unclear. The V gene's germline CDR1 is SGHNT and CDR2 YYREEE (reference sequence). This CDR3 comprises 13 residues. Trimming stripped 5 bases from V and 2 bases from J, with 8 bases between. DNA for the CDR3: TGTGCCAGCAGTGGGGATCCTGGAAACACCATATATTTT. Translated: CASSGDPGNTIYF.

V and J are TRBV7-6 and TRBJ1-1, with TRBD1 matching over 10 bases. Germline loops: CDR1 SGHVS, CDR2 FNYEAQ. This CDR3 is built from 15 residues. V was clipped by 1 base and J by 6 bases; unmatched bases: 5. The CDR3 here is CASSLVAGTGAEAFF. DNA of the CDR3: TGTGCCAGCAGCTTAGTAGCGGGGACAGGGGCTGAAGCTTTCTTT.

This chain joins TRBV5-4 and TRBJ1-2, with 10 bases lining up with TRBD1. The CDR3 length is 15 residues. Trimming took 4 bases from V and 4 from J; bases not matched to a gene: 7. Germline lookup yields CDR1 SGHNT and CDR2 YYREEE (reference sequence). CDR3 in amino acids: CASSPVGQGIYGYTF. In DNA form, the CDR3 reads TGTGCCAGCAGCCCCGTGGGACAGGGGATCTATGGCTACACCTTC.

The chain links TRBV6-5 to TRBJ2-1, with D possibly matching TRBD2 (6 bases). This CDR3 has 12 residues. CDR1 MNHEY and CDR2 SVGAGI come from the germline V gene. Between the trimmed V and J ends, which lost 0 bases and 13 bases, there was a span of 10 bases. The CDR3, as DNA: TGTGCCAGCAGTTACTCCCGGACTACCCAGTTCTTC. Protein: CASSYSRTTQFF.

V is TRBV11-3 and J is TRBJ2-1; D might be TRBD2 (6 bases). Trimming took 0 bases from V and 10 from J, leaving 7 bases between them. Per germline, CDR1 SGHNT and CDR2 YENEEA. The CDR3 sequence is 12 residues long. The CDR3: CASSLDGREQFF. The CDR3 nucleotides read TGTGCCAGCAGCTTAGATGGGAGGGAGCAGTTCTTC.

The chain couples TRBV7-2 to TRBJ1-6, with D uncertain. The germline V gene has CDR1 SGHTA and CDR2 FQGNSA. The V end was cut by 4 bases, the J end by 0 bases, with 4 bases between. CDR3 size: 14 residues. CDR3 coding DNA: TGTGCCAGCAGCTATGACTCCTATAATTCACCCCTCCACTTT. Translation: CASSYDSYNSPLHF.

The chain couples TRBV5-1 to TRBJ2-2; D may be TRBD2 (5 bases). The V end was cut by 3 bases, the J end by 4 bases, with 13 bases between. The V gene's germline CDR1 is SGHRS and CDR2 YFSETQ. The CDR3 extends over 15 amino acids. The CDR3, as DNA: TGCGCCAGCAGCTCGGGGTCTCGGAGCACCGGGGAGCTGTTTTTT. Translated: CASSSGSRSTGELFF.

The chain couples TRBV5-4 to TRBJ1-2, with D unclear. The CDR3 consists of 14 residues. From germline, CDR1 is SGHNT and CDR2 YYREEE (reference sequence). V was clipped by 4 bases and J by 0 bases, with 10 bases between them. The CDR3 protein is CASSQDPSNYGYTF. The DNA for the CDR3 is TGTGCCAGCAGCCAAGATCCCTCTAACTATGGCTACACCTTC.

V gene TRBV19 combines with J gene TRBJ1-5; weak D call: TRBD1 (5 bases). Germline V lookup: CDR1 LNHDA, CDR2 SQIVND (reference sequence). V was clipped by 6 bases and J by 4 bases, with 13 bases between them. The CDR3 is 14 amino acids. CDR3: CASRGLTVNQPQHF. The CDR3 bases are TGTGCCAGTAGGGGACTGACCGTTAATCAGCCCCAGCATTTT.

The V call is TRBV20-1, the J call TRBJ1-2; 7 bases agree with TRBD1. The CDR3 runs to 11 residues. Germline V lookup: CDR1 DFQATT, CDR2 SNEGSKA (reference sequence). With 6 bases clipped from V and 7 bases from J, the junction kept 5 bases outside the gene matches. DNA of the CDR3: TGCAGTGCAAGGGACAGCGGTGGCTACACCTTC. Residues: CSARDSGGYTF.

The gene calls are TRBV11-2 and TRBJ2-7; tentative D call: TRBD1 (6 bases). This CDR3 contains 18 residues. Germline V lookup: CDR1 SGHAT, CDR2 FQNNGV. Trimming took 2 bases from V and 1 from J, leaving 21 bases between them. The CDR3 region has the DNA TGTGCCAGCAGCTTAAGGGTTGGAACTCGGGACATTTCCTACGAGCAGTACTTC. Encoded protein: CASSLRVGTRDISYEQYF.

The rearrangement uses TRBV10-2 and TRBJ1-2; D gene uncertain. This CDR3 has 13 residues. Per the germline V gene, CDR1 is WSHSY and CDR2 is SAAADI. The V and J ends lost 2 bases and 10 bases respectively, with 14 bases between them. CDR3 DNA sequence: TGCGCCAGCAGTGAGCTGTTTGGGCAGGTCTACACCTTC. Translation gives CASSELFGQVYTF.

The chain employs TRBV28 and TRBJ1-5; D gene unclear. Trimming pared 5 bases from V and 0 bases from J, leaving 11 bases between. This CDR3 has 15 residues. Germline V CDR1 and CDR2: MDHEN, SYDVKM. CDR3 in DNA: TGTGCCAGCAGTGACTTCTTGGGTAGCAATCAGCCCCAGCATTTT. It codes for CASSDFLGSNQPQHF.